This record covers a single TCR beta chain. Its antigen is unknown. These data originate in a study of beta chain features in type 1 diabetes. General study points: Cells expressing TCR highly could be over-represented by cDNA sequencing. Shortening that was moderate but significant affected the TCRB CDR3s of Type 1 diabetes patients in all four CD4+ subsets.

Expressed TCRB transcripts were sequenced because the entire RNA isolate underwent reverse transcription. Sequencing used immunoSEQ multiplex PCR; TCRdb keeps in-frame clones, though not all of them. The repertoire has hundreds of thousands of clones, under 15% of them found once; the top ten carry approximately 0.02%. Sequencing input: naive CD4+ T cells from blood. The TCR sequence derives from a man between 18 and 29 years old with type 1 diabetes.

The CDR3 region has the DNA TGTGCCAGCAGCCACCCGACAGGGGCGAACACCGGGGAGCTGTTTTTT. Protein: CASSHPTGANTGELFF. This chain connects TRBV14 to TRBJ2-2; 8 bases map to TRBD1. Germline CDR1 SGHDN, CDR2 FVKESK. This CDR3 is 16 amino acids long. V gave up 3 bases and J gave up 0 bases; unmatched junction bases: 3.